These 4 T cell receptor beta chains came from one sample sequenced in a study of blood T cell repertoires in COVID-19. Clones were sequenced by immunoSEQ multiplex PCR, and TCRdb holds only the in-frame ones, with some missing. The table shows hundreds of thousands of clones, with approximately 86% occurring only once. Sequences were obtained from peripheral blood. The receptors come from a woman aged 70 to 79 with COVID-19, enrolled during active disease.

As for this clone: The same CDR3 arises from other DNA sequences in this sample as well. J is TRBJ1-1 and V is TRBV10-1; 7 nucleotides match TRBD1. Germline V gene lookup returns CDR1 WNHNN and CDR2 SYGVQD (reference sequence). The CDR3 spans 13 residues. The V and J ends lost 5 bases and 1 base, in that order; junction bases with no gene match: 1. The CDR3 DNA reads TGCGCCAGCAGTTGGGACAGGAACACTGAAGCTTTCTTT. This encodes CASSWDRNTEAFF.

The V call is TRBV24-1, the J call TRBJ2-3; TRBD1 matches 7 bases. V was pared by 2 bases and J by 7 bases, with 11 bases of the junction left unmatched. The CDR3 extends over 16 amino acids. CDR1 is KGHDR and CDR2 is SFDVKD in the germline V gene. CDR3 loop: CATSDSSPGQLNTQYF. CDR3 sequence (DNA): TGTGCCACCAGTGATTCCTCCCCGGGACAGTTAAATACGCAGTATTTT.

This chain links TRBV28 with TRBJ2-3; 9 bases line up with TRBD2. CDR1 is MDHEN and CDR2 is SYDVKM in the germline V gene. V shed 5 bases and J 2 bases; nucleotides not matched to a gene: 8. This CDR3 region has 16 residues. The DNA for the CDR3 is TGTGCCAGCAGTCCCTCCGGCGGGGGGGACACAGATACGCAGTATTTT. Its translation: CASSPSGGGDTDTQYF.

This rearrangement joins TRBV2 to TRBJ1-5; perhaps TRBD1 as D (5 bases). The germline V gene has CDR1 SNHLY and CDR2 FYNNEI. V was cut by 6 bases and J by 2 bases, with 14 bases left in between. The CDR3 loop spans 15 amino acids. CDR3 nucleotides: TGTGCCAGCAGCGACTCAGGCAGGGGCAATCAGCCCCAGCATTTT. It translates to CASSDSGRGNQPQHF. Full variable domain (remainder filled in from reference TRBV2 and TRBJ1-5): EPEVTQTPSHQVTQMGQEVILRCVPISNHLYFYWYRQILGQKVEFLVSFYNNEISEKSEIFDDQFSVERPDGSNFTLKIRSTKLEDSAMYFCASSDSGRGNQPQHFGDGTRLSIL.